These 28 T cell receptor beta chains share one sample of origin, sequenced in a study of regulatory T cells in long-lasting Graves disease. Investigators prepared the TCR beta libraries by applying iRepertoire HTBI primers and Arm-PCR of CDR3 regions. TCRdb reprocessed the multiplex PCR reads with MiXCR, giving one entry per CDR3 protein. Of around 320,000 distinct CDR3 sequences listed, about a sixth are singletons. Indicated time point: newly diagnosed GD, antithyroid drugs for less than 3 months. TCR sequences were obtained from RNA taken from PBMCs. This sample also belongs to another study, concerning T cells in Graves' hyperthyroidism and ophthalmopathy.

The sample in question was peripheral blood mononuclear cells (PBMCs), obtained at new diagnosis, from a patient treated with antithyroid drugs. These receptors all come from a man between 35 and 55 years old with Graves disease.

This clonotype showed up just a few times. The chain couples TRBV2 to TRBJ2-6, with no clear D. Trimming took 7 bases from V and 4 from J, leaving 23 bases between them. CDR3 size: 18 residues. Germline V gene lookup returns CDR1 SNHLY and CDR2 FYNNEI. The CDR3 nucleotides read TGTGCCAGCAAACATTCGGGCCACCAGCGCTCCGGGGCCAACGTCCTGACTTTC. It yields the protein CASKHSGHQRSGANVLTF.

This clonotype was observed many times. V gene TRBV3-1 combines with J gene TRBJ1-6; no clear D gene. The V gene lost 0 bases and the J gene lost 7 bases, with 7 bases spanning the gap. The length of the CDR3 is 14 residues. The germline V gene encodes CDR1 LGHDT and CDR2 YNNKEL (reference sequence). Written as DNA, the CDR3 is TGTGCCAGCAGCCAAGACCTTTTGAATTCACCCCTCCACTTT. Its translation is CASSQDLLNSPLHF.

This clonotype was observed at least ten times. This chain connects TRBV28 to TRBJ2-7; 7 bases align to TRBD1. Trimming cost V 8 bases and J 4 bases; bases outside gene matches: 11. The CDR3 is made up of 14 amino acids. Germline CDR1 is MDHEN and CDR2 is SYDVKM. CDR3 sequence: CASVPGGQRYEQYF. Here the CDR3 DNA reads TGTGCCAGCGTTCCAGGGGGACAGAGGTACGAGCAGTACTTC.

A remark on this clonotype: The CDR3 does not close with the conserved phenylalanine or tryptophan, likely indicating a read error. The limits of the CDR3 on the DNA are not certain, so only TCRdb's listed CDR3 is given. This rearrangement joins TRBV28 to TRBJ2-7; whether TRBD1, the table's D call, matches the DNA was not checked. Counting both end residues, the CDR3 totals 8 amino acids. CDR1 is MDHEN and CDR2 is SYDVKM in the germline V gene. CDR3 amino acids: CASSFPDR.

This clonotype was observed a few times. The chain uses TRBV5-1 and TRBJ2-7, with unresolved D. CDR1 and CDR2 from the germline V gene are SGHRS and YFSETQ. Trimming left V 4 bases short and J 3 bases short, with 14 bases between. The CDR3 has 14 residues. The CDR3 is CASSDVSSDYEQYF. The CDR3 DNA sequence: TGCGCCAGCAGCGATGTTTCTTCGGACTACGAGCAGTACTTC. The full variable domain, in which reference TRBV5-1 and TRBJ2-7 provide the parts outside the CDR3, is KAGVTQTPRYLIKTRGQQVTLSCSPISGHRSVSWYQQTPGQGLQFLFEYFSETQRNKGNFPGRFSGRQFSNSRSEMNVSTLELGDSALYLCASSDVSSDYEQYFGPGTRLTVT.

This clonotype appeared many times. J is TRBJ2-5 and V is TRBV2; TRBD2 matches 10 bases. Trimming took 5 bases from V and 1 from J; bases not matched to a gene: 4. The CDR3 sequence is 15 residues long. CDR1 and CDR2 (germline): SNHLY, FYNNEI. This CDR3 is CASSIAGGLQETQYF. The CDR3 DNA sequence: TGTGCCAGCAGTATAGCGGGGGGTCTCCAAGAGACCCAGTACTTC. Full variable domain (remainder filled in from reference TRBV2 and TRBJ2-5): EPEVTQTPSHQVTQMGQEVILRCVPISNHLYFYWYRQILGQKVEFLVSFYNNEISEKSEIFDDQFSVERPDGSNFTLKIRSTKLEDSAMYFCASSIAGGLQETQYFGPGTRLLVL.

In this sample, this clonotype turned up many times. The CDR3 loop is CASSATGIGYEQYF. CDR3 nucleotides: TGCGCCAGCAGCGCTACAGGAATTGGCTACGAGCAGTACTTC. The genes are TRBV5-1 and TRBJ2-7; tentatively, D is TRBD1 (5 bases). CDR1 and CDR2 (germline): SGHRS, YFSETQ. V lost 4 bases, J lost 3 bases, and 14 bases lay in between. The CDR3 is made up of 14 amino acids.

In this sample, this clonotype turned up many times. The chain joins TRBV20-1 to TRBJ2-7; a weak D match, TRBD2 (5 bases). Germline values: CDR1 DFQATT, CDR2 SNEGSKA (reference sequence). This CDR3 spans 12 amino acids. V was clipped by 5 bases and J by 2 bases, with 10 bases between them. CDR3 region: CSASGLAYEQYF. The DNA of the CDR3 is TGCAGTGCTTCCGGACTGGCCTACGAGCAGTACTTC.

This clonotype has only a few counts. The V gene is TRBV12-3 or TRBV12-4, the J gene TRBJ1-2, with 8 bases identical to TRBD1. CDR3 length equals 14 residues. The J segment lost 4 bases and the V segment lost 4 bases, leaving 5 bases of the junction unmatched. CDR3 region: CASSSGQGSYGYTF. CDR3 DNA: TGTGCCAGCAGTTCCGGACAGGGTTCCTATGGCTACACCTTC.

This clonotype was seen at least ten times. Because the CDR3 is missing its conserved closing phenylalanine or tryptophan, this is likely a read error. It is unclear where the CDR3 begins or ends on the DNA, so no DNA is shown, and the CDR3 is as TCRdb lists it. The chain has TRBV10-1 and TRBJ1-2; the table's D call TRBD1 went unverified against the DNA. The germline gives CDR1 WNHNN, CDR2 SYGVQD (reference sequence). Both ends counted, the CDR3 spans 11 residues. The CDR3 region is CASRRTGPKLC.

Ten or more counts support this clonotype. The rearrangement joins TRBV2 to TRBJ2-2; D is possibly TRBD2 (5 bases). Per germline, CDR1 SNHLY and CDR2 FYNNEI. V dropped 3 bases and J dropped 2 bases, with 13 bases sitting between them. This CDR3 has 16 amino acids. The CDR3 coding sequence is TGTGCCAGCAGTGAGTTCCAAAGCGGCAACACCGGGGAGCTGTTTTTT. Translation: CASSEFQSGNTGELFF.

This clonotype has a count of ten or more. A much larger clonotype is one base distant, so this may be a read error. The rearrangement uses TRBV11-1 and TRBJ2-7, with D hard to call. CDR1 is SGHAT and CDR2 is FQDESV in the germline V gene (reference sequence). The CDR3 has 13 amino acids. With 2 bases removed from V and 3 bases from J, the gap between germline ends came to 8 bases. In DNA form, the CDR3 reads TGTGCCAGCAGCTTAAAATCAGGCTACGAGCAGTACTTC. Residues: CASSLKSGYEQYF.

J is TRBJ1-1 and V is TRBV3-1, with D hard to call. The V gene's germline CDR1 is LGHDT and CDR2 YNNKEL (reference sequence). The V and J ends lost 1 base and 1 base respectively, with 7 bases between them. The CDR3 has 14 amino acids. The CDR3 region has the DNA TGTGCCAGCAGCCAAGTGAACAGGAACACTGAAGCTTTCTTT. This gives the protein CASSQVNRNTEAFF.

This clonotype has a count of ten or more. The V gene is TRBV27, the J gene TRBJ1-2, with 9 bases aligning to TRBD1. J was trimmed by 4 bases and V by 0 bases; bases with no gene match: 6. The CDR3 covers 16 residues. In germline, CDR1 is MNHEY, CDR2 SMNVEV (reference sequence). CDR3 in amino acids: CASSLSGQGAPYGYTF. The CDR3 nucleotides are TGTGCCAGCAGTTTATCGGGACAGGGCGCACCCTATGGCTACACCTTC.

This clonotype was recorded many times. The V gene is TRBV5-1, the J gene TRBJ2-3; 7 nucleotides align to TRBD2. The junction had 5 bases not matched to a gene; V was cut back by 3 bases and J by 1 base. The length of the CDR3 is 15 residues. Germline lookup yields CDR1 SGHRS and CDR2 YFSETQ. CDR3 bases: TGCGCCAGCAGCTCCGGGACTATACGCACAGATACGCAGTATTTT. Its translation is CASSSGTIRTDTQYF.

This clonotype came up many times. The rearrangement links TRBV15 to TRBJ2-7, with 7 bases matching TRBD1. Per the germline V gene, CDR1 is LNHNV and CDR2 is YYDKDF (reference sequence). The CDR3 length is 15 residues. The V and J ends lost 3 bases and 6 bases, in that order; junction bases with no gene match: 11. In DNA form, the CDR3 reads TGTGCCACCAGCAGGGACAGGAACTTTCCATCCGAGCAGTACTTC. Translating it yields CATSRDRNFPSEQYF.

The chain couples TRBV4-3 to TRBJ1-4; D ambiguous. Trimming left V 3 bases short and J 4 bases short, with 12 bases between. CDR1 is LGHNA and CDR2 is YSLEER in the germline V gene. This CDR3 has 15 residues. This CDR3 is CASSQSQAYNEKLFF. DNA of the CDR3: TGCGCCAGCAGCCAGTCACAAGCATATAATGAAAAACTGTTTTTT.

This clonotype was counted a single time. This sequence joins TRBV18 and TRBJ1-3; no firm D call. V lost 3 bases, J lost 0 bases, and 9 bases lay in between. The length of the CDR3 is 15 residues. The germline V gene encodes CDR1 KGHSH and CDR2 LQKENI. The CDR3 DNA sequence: TGTGCCAGCTCACCGATCCACATCTCTGGAAACACCATATATTTT. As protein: CASSPIHISGNTIYF. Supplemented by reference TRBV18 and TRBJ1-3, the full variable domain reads NAGVMQNPRHLVRRRGQEARLRCSPMKGHSHVYWYRQLPEEGLKFMVYLQKENIIDESGMPKERFSAEFPKEGPSILRIQQVVRGDSAAYFCASSPIHISGNTIYFGEGSWLTVV.

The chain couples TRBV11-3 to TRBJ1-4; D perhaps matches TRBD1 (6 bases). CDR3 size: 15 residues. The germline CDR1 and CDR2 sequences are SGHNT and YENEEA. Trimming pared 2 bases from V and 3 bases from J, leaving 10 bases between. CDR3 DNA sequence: TGTGCCAGCAGCTTAATGGGGGCCTCTAATGAAAAACTGTTTTTT. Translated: CASSLMGASNEKLFF.

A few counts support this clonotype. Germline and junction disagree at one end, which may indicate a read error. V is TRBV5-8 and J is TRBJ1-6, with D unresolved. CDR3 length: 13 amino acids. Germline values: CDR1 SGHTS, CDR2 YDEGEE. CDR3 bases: TGTGCCAGCAGCTTTTACCCGGCTTCAGCCCTCCACTTT. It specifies CASSFYPASALHF.

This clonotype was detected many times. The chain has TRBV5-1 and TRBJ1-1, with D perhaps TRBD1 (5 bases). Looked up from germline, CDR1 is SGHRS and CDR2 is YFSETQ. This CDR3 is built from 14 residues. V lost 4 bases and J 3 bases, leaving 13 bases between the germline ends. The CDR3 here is CASSRQFLYTEAFF. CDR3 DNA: TGCGCCAGCAGCAGACAGTTTCTGTACACTGAAGCTTTCTTT.

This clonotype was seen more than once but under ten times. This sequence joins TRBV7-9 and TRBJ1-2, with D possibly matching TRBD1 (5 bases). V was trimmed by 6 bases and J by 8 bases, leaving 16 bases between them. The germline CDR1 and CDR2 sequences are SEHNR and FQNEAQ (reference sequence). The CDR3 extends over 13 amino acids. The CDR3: CASSLTGSQGYTF. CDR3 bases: TGTGCCAGCAGTCTAACAGGAAGTCAAGGCTACACCTTC. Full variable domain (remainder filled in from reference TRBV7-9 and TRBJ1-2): DTGVSQNPRHKITKRGQNVTFRCDPISEHNRLYWYRQTLGQGPEFLTYFQNEAQLEKSRLLSDRFSAERPKGSFSTLEIQRTEQGDSAMYLCASSLTGSQGYTFGSGTRLTVV.

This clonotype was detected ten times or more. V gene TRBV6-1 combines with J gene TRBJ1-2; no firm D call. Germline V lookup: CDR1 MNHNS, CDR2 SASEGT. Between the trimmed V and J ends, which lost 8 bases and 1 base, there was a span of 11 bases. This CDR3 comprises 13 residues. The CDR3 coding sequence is TGTGCCAGCCCCGCGAGGGATAACTATGGCTACACCTTC. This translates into CASPARDNYGYTF.

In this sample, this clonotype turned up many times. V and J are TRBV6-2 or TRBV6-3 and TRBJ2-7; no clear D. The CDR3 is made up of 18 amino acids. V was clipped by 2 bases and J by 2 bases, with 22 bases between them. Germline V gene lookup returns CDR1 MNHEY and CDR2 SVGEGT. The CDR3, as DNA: TGTGCCAGCAGTTACGAGACGAGGAAATCCGGCGGAACCTACGAGCAGTACTTC. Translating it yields CASSYETRKSGGTYEQYF.

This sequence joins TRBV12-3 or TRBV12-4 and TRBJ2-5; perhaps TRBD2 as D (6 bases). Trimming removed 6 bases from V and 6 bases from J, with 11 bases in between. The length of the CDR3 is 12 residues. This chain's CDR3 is CASRVAEKTQYF. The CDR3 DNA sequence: TGTGCCAGCAGGGTAGCGGAGAAGACCCAGTACTTC.

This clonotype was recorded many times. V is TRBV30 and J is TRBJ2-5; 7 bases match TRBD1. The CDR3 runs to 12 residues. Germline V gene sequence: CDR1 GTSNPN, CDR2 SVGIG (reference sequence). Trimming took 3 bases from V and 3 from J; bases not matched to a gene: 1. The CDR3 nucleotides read TGTGCCTGGAGGGGGACAGAAGAGACCCAGTACTTC. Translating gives CAWRGTEETQYF.

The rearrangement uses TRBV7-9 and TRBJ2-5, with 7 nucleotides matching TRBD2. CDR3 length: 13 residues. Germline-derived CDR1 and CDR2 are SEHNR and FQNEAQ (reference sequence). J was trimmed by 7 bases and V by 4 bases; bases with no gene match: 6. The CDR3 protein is CASSSREAWTQYF. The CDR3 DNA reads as TGTGCCAGCAGCTCCCGGGAGGCTTGGACCCAGTACTTC.

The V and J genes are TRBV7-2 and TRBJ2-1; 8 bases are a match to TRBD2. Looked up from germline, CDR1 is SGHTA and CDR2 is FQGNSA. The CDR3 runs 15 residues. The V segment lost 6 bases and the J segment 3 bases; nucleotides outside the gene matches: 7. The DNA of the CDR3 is TGTGCCAGCAGTTTACTAGCGGCGGGCTACAATGAGCAGTTCTTC. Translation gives CASSLLAAGYNEQFF.